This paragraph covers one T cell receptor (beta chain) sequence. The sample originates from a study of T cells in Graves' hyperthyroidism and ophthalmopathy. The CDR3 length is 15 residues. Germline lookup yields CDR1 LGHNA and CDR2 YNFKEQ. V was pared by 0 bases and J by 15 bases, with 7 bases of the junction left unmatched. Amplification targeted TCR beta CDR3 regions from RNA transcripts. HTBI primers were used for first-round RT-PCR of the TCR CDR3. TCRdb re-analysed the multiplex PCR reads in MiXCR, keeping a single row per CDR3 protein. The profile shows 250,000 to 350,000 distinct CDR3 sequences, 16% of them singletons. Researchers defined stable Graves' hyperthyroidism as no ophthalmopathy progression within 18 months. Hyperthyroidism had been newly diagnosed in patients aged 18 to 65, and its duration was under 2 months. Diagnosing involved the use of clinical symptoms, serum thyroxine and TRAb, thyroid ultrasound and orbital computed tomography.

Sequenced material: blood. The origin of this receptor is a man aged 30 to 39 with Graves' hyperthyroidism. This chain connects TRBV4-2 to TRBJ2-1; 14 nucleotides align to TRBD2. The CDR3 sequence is CASSQEGLAGASVFF. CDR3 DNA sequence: TGTGCCAGCAGCCAAGAGGGACTAGCGGGAGCCTCGGTGTTCTTC.